The clone carrying this T cell receptor (beta chain) was picked up many times. What it recognizes is unknown. Time point specified: newly diagnosed GD, antithyroid drugs for less than 3 months. PBMCs were the source of the RNA used for TCR sequencing. The data originate from a study of regulatory T cells in long-lasting Graves disease. Overall study findings and caveats: The TCR repertoire of persistent Graves' patients was less diverse than that of newly diagnosed ones.

Investigators prepared the TCR beta libraries by applying iRepertoire HTBI primers and Arm-PCR of CDR3 regions. Per the study methods: Among the samples, around 58 TRBV and around 15 TRBJ segments were identified. TCRdb reprocessed the multiplex PCR reads with MiXCR, giving one entry per CDR3 protein. The V and J calls follow TCRdb's processing rather than the paper's. Found here are about 310,000 distinct CDR3 sequences, 15% to 20% of them singletons; the top ten hold about 40%. The sequencing here drew on peripheral blood mononuclear cells (PBMCs), taken at new diagnosis, from a patient treated with antithyroid drugs. The receptor was isolated from a female donor with Graves disease.

CDR3 nucleotide sequence: TGCAGTGCTAGAGATCTTTTCAGCGGGAGGGCCAATGAGCAGTTCTTC. This sequence encodes CSARDLFSGRANEQFF. V and J are TRBV20-1 and TRBJ2-1; 10 positions agree with TRBD2. The germline gives CDR1 DFQATT, CDR2 SNEGSKA (reference sequence). The CDR3 consists of 16 residues. The V segment lost 0 bases and the J segment 6 bases; nucleotides outside the gene matches: 8.